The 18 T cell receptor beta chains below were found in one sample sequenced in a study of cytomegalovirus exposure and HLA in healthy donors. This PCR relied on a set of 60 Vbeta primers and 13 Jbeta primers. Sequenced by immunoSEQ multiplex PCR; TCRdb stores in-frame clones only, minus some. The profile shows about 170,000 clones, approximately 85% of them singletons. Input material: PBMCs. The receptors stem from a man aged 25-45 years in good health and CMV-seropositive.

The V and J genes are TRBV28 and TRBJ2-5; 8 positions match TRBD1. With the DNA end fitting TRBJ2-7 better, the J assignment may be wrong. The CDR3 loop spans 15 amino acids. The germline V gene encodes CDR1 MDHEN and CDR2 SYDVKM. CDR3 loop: CASSPPGTGAYEQYF. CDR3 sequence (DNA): TGTGCCAGCAGTCCACCCGGGACAGGCGCCTACGAGCAGTACTTC.

CDR3 in DNA: TGTGCCAGCGCCGTACAGGGCCTCCAGGGGGAAAAACTGTTTTTT. Translation gives CASAVQGLQGEKLFF. The J gene is TRBJ1-4, the V gene TRBV18; a weak D match, TRBD1 (6 bases). The V gene lost 8 bases and the J gene lost 8 bases, with 21 bases spanning the gap. The germline gives CDR1 KGHSH, CDR2 LQKENI. The CDR3 has 15 residues.

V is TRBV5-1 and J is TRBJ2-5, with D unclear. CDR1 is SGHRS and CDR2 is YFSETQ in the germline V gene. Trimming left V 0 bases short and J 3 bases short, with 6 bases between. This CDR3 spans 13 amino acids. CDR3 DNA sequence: TGCGCCAGCAGCTTGGCCAATGAAGAGACCCAGTACTTC. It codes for CASSLANEETQYF.

The CDR3 bases are TGTGCCAGCAGCCCGGGACAGGGGATAGAGGGCTACACCTTC. This encodes CASSPGQGIEGYTF. The V and J genes are TRBV7-2 and TRBJ1-2; 10 nucleotides line up with TRBD1. The CDR3 spans 14 residues. Germline V CDR1 and CDR2: SGHTA, FQGNSA. Unmatched junction bases numbered 8, after V lost 5 bases and J lost 8 bases.

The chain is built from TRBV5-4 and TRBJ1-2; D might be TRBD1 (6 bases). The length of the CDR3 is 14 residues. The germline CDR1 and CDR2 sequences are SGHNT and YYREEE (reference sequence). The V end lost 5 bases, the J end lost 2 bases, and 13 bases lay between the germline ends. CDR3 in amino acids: CASRDDRRNYGYTF. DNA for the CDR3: TGTGCCAGCAGGGATGACAGGAGGAACTATGGCTACACCTTC.

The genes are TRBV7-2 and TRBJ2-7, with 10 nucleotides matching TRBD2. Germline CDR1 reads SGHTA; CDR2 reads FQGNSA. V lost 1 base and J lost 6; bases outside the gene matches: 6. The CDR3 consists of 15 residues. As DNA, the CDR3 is TGTGCCAGCAGCTTAGGACCTAGCGGGAGAGGCGAGCAGTACTTC. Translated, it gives CASSLGPSGRGEQYF.

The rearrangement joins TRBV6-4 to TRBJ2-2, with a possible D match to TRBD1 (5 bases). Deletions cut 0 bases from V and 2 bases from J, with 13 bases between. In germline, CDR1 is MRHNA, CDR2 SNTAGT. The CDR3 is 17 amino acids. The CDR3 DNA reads TGTGCCAGCAGTGACTCGGCGGCAGGGATAAACACCGGGGAGCTGTTTTTT. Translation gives CASSDSAAGINTGELFF.

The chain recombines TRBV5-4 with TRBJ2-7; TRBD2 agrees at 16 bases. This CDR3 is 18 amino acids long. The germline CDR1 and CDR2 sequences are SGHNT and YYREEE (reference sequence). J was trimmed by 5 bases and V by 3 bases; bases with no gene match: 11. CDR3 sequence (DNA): TGTGCCAGCAGCTCAACCGGGACTAGCGGGAGGGCCTCAAACGAGCAGTACGTC. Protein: CASSSTGTSGRASNEQYV.

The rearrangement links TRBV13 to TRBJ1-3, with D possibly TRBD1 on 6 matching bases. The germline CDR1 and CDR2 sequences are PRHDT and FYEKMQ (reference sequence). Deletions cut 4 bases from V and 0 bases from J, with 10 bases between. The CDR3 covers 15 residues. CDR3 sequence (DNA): TGTGCCAGCAGCTCCCCGACAGGCTCTGGAAACACCATATATTTT. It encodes CASSSPTGSGNTIYF. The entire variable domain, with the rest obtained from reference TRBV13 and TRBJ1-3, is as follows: AAGVIQSPRHLIKEKRETATLKCYPIPRHDTVYWYQQGPGQDPQFLISFYEKMQSDKGSIPDRFSAQQFSDYHSELNMSSLELGDSALYFCASSSPTGSGNTIYFGEGSWLTVV.

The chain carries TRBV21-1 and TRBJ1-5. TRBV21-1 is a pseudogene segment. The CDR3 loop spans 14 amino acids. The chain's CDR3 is CASSKLGGFQPQHF. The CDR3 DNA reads TGTGCCAGCAGCAAATTGGGGGGTTTTCAGCCCCAGCATTTT.

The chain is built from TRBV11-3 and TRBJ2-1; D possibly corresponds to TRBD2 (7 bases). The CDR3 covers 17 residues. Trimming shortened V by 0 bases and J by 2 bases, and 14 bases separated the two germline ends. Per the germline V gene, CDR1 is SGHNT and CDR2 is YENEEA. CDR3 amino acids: CASSLDFGGGPYNEQFF. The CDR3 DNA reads TGTGCCAGCAGCTTAGACTTTGGGGGGGGCCCCTACAATGAGCAGTTCTTC.

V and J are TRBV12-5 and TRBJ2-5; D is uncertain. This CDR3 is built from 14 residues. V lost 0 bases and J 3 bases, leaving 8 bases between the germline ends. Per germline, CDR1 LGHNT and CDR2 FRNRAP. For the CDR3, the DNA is TGTGCTAGTGGTTTGGTAAGAACGGAAGAGACCCAGTACTTC. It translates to CASGLVRTEETQYF.

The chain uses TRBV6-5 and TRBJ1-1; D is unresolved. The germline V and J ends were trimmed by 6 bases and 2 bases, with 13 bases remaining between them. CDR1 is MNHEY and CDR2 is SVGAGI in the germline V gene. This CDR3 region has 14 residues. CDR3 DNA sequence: TGTGCCAGCAGCTTTGACGGGATCAACACTGAAGCTTTCTTT. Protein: CASSFDGINTEAFF.

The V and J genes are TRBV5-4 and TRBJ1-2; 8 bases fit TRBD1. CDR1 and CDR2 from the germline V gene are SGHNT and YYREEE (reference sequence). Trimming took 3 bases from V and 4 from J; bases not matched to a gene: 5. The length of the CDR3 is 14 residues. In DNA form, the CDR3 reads TGTGCCAGCAGCTATACAGGGGGGACCTATGGCTACACCTTC. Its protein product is CASSYTGGTYGYTF.

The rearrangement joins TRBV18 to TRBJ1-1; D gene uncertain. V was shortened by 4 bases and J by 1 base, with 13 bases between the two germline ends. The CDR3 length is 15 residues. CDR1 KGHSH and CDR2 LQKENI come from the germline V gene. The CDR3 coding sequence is TGTGCCAGCTCACTAATCTCCTTGAGGAACACTGAAGCTTTCTTT. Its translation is CASSLISLRNTEAFF.

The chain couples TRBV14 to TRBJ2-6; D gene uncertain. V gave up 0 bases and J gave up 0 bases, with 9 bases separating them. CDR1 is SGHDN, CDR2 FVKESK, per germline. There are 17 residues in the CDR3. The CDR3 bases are TGTGCCAGCAGCCAAGATCCGCGGATCTCTGGGGCCAACGTCCTGACTTTC. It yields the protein CASSQDPRISGANVLTF.

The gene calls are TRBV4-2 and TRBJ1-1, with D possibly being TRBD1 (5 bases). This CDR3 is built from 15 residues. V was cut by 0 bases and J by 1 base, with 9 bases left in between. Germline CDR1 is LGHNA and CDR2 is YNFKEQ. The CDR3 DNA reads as TGTGCCAGCAGCCAAGATACAGGTTCGAACACTGAAGCTTTCTTT. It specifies CASSQDTGSNTEAFF.

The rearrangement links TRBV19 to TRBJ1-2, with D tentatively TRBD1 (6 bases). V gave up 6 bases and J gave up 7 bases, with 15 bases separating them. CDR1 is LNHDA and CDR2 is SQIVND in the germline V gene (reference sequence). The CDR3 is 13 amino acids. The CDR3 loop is CASSPQGLIGYTF. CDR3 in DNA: TGTGCCAGTAGCCCCCAGGGGTTAATTGGCTACACCTTC. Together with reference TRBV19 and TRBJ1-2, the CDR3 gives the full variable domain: DGGITQSPKYLFRKEGQNVTLSCEQNLNHDAMYWYRQDPGQGLRLIYYSQIVNDFQKGDIAEGYSVSREKKESFPLTVTSAQKNPTAFYLCASSPQGLIGYTFGSGTRLTVV.